The clone carrying this T cell receptor (beta chain) was detected ten times or more. Its antigen is undetermined. V was trimmed by 4 bases and J by 4 bases, leaving 1 base between them. The germline V gene has CDR1 MDHEN and CDR2 SYDVKM. This CDR3 has 10 residues. TCRdb re-called the RT-PCR reads with MiXCR, one entry per CDR3 protein. The table lists some 600,000 distinct CDR3 sequences, 12% to 15% of them singletons, with 7.5% to 9% in the top ten. This sample was included in a study of response to subunit inactivated influenza vaccine. The study's findings and limits: Only a handful of new T cells, the authors suggested, are recruited with each seasonal influenza vaccination.

This chain joins TRBV28 and TRBJ2-5, with D hard to call. The sequence came from a man in his fifties who received an inactivated influenza vaccine. This material consisted of PBMCs from blood, taken 14 to 15 days before vaccination. CDR3 in amino acids: CASSSETQYF. In DNA, the CDR3 is TGTGCCAGCAGTTCAGAGACCCAGTACTTC. The entire variable domain, with the rest obtained from reference TRBV28 and TRBJ2-5, is as follows: DVKVTQSSRYLVKRTGEKVFLECVQDMDHENMFWYRQDPGLGLRLIYFSYDVKMKEKGDIPEGYSVSREKKERFSLILESASTNQTSMYLCASSSETQYFGPGTRLLVL.